The text below deals with one T cell receptor beta chain. Its antigen remains unidentified. A much larger clone is a single base away; this may be a read error. A primer in the constant region served to generate TCR beta cDNA from 500 to 600 ng of total RNA. Nested multiplex PCR, run for three rounds with slightly modified ARM-PCR, yielded TCR beta libraries. It was with TRBV1-TRBV30 forward primers and a C-beta reverse primer that the first two PCR rounds were run, at 10 to 11 cycles each. Via MiXCR, TCRdb re-called the multiplex PCR reads, giving one row per CDR3 protein. The sample includes roughly 180,000 distinct CDR3 sequences, 50% to 75% of them seen just once. In addition to blood RNA drawn from unsorted whole blood, germline DNA was extracted. The source of the sample is a study of tumor-infiltrating lymphocytes in primary liver carcinoma. Study results and limitations: The use of bulk unsorted samples meant that CD4+ and CD8+ repertoires were not compared.

The CDR3 sequence is 15 residues long. Per the germline V gene, CDR1 is MNHEY and CDR2 is SVGAGI. The V call is TRBV6-5, the J call TRBJ1-5; D possibly corresponds to TRBD1 (6 bases). Sequencing was done on a sample of peripheral blood. The receptor was isolated from a man between 35 and 55 years old with primary liver carcinoma and hepatitis B virus infection. DNA of the CDR3: TGTGCCTGCAGTACAACAGGGAGAGGCAATCAGCCCCAGCATTTT. Its protein is CACSTTGRGNQPQHF.